This T cell receptor beta chain is drawn from a study of T-cell reconstitution after alpha-beta-depleted transplantation in children. At least ten counts were recorded for this clonotype. The TCRbeta library was prepared with unique molecular identifiers. Each CDR3 protein gets one entry after TCRdb re-called the PCR reads with MiXCR. The sample lists about 300,000 distinct CDR3 sequences; 10% were seen once. Germline V lookup: CDR1 KGHSH, CDR2 LQKENI. CDR3 length: 16 residues. Trimming at V came to 6 bases and at J to 0 bases, leaving 8 bases not matched to a gene. The sample here was PBMCs, taken before TCRalphabeta/CD19-depleted stem cell transplant. This sequence was found in a boy under three years old with acute myeloid leukemia, due to receive a stem cell transplant. The chain combines TRBV18 with TRBJ2-3; 8 bases line up with TRBD2. The CDR3 DNA follows: TGTGCCAGCTCTAACCGTAGCGGGGCTAGCACAGATACGCAGTATTTT. It codes for CASSNRSGASTDTQYF.